These 28 T cell receptor beta chains were sequenced from one sample in a study of T cells in Graves' hyperthyroidism and ophthalmopathy. Regions amplified from RNA transcripts were the TCR beta CDR3 regions. A set of HTBI primers served as the primers for a first-round RT-PCR of the TCR CDR3. TCRdb reprocessed the multiplex PCR reads with MiXCR, giving one entry per CDR3 protein. The sample has some 570,000 distinct CDR3 sequences, 11% to 15% seen once; the top ten hold over 6%. Sequencing was done on a sample of blood. The receptors stem from a young woman with Graves' ophthalmopathy.

This clonotype was observed at least ten times. The V gene is TRBV6-2 or TRBV6-3, the J gene TRBJ2-7, with TRBD1 matching 12 bases. CDR3 length: 17 amino acids. V lost 6 bases, J lost 6 bases, and 15 bases stayed unmatched. Per the germline V gene, CDR1 is MNHEY and CDR2 is SVGEGT. The DNA of the CDR3 is TGTGCCAGCAGAACGGGCCCGGGACAGGGGGCTGGGAGCGAGCAGTACTTC. This gives the protein CASRTGPGQGAGSEQYF.

This clonotype was recorded a few times. Compared with germline, one end of the junction differs, possibly owing to a read error. J is TRBJ2-3 and V is TRBV6-1, with 10 bases matching TRBD1. The CDR3 contains 15 residues. Germline lookup yields CDR1 MNHNS and CDR2 SASEGT. CDR3 in amino acids: CAGSDRGRGTDTQYF. In DNA form, the CDR3 reads TGTGCCGGATCCGACAGGGGGCGAGGGACAGATACACAGTATTTT.

This chain links TRBV18 with TRBJ2-4, with D uncertain. Trimming removed 1 base at V and 0 bases at J, with 10 bases between. The CDR3 has 16 amino acids. CDR1 and CDR2 from the germline V gene are KGHSH and LQKENI. For the CDR3, the DNA is TGTGCCAGCTCACCACAGGAGACCTTAGCCAAAAACATTCAGTACTTC. The encoded protein is CASSPQETLAKNIQYF.

This clonotype was observed many times. The rearrangement joins TRBV20-1 to TRBJ2-7, with D possibly matching TRBD1 (6 bases). The CDR3 is made up of 14 amino acids. Trimming left V 6 bases short and J 2 bases short, with 17 bases between. Germline V gene lookup returns CDR1 DFQATT and CDR2 SNEGSKA (reference sequence). The CDR3 reads CSAEHRASTYEQYF. CDR3 nucleotide sequence: TGCAGTGCAGAGCACAGGGCCTCAACCTACGAGCAGTACTTC.

J is TRBJ1-3 and V is TRBV5-1, with 8 positions matching TRBD1. After removal of 0 bases from V and 13 bases from J, the junction contained 12 bases not matched to a gene. This CDR3 region has 15 residues. The germline V gene encodes CDR1 SGHRS and CDR2 YFSETQ. In DNA form, the CDR3 reads TGCGCCAGCAGCTTGGGATCGACAGGGGCCGGCCGGATATATTTT. It encodes CASSLGSTGAGRIYF.

The rearrangement uses TRBV19 and TRBJ2-5, with 8 bases lining up with TRBD2. The V gene end was trimmed by 6 bases and the J gene end by 2 bases; junction bases not matched to a gene: 8. CDR1 and CDR2 (germline): LNHDA, SQIVND (reference sequence). The CDR3 has 15 amino acids. CDR3 nucleotides: TGTGCCAGTAGGGTTGGACTAGCATATCAAGAGACCCAGTACTTC. This gives the protein CASRVGLAYQETQYF.

This clonotype has at least ten counts. CDR3 sequence reads: CASSLSLAGGTEYF. As DNA, the CDR3 is TGTGCCAGCTCGTTATCGCTAGCGGGAGGGACGGAGTACTTC. The J gene is TRBJ2-5, the V gene TRBV6-1, with 12 positions matching TRBD2. Unmatched junction bases numbered 13, after V lost 8 bases and J lost 12 bases. Germline values: CDR1 MNHNS, CDR2 SASEGT. This CDR3 has 14 residues.

This sequence joins TRBV5-4 and TRBJ2-7; 8 bases fit TRBD1. The CDR3 totals 16 residues. Germline CDR1 and CDR2: SGHNT and YYREEE (reference sequence). Losses at the gene ends were 4 bases for V and 5 bases for J; bases not matched to a gene: 14. CDR3 loop: CASSQAVGPGGDEQYF. CDR3 coding DNA: TGTGCCAGCAGCCAAGCCGTGGGGCCAGGGGGCGACGAGCAGTACTTC.

This clonotype appeared many times. The rearrangement uses TRBV30 and TRBJ2-7; 9 bases are a match to TRBD2. J was trimmed by 2 bases and V by 4 bases; bases with no gene match: 12. The CDR3 has 16 amino acids. Looked up from germline, CDR1 is GTSNPN and CDR2 is SVGIG (reference sequence). CDR3 residues: CAWTQVGGRAPYEQYF. In nucleotides, the CDR3 is TGTGCCTGGACCCAAGTCGGCGGGAGGGCCCCCTACGAGCAGTACTTC.

Ten or more counts support this clonotype. The rearrangement uses TRBV20-1 and TRBJ2-3; D gene uncertain. V gave up 3 bases and J gave up 0 bases, with 7 bases separating them. This CDR3 region has 13 residues. Germline-derived CDR1 and CDR2 are DFQATT and SNEGSKA (reference sequence). The DNA for the CDR3 is TGCAGTGCTAGGGCGGACAGCACAGATACGCAGTATTTT. Protein: CSARADSTDTQYF.

This clonotype was counted ten times or more. As DNA, the CDR3 is TGCAGTGCTGGGACAGGGCAGTCGAACACTGAAGCTTTCTTT. It translates to CSAGTGQSNTEAFF. The chain recombines TRBV20-1 with TRBJ1-1; TRBD1 matches 9 bases. The trim removed 5 bases at V and 1 base at J, leaving 5 bases unmatched. The V gene's germline CDR1 is DFQATT and CDR2 SNEGSKA (reference sequence). CDR3 length equals 14 residues.

This clonotype has a count of ten or more. The chain uses TRBV19 and TRBJ1-5; D is ambiguous. The germline V gene encodes CDR1 LNHDA and CDR2 SQIVND (reference sequence). The CDR3 totals 16 residues. V was trimmed by 0 bases and J by 7 bases, leaving 16 bases between them. The CDR3 spells CASSIDPGVIWQPQHF. As DNA, the CDR3 is TGTGCCAGTAGTATAGATCCGGGAGTAATCTGGCAGCCCCAGCATTTT. The full variable domain, in which reference TRBV19 and TRBJ1-5 provide the parts outside the CDR3, is DGGITQSPKYLFRKEGQNVTLSCEQNLNHDAMYWYRQDPGQGLRLIYYSQIVNDFQKGDIAEGYSVSREKKESFPLTVTSAQKNPTAFYLCASSIDPGVIWQPQHFGDGTRLSIL.

In this sample, this clonotype turned up many times. The chain employs TRBV20-1 and TRBJ2-7; tentative D call: TRBD2 (6 bases). Germline values: CDR1 DFQATT, CDR2 SNEGSKA (reference sequence). The CDR3 has 17 amino acids. The V end lost 5 bases, the J end lost 3 bases, and 26 bases lay between the germline ends. The CDR3 nucleotides read TGCAGTGCTCGCAACCAAAGGGCCCAGCGGGCCAACTACGAGCAGTACTTC. Protein product: CSARNQRAQRANYEQYF.

At least ten counts were recorded for this clonotype. The chain uses TRBV2 and TRBJ1-2, with 7 positions matching TRBD1. Germline V gives CDR1 SNHLY, CDR2 FYNNEI. This CDR3 contains 14 residues. J gave up 4 bases and V 6 bases, and 8 bases lay outside the gene matches. In nucleotides, the CDR3 is TGTGCCAGCAGCCGGGGGACAGCGTTCTATGGCTACACCTTC. Translation: CASSRGTAFYGYTF. The full variable domain, in which reference TRBV2 and TRBJ1-2 provide the parts outside the CDR3, is EPEVTQTPSHQVTQMGQEVILRCVPISNHLYFYWYRQILGQKVEFLVSFYNNEISEKSEIFDDQFSVERPDGSNFTLKIRSTKLEDSAMYFCASSRGTAFYGYTFGSGTRLTVV.

This clonotype has a count of ten or more. The gene calls are TRBV28 and TRBJ1-4, with no clear D. V dropped 3 bases and J dropped 5 bases, with 10 bases sitting between them. Germline CDR1 and CDR2: MDHEN and SYDVKM. This CDR3 spans 14 amino acids. CDR3: CASSFEPTNEKLFF. The DNA of the CDR3 is TGTGCCAGCAGTTTTGAACCGACGAATGAAAAACTGTTTTTT. Drawing the rest from reference TRBV28 and TRBJ1-4, the complete variable domain is DVKVTQSSRYLVKRTGEKVFLECVQDMDHENMFWYRQDPGLGLRLIYFSYDVKMKEKGDIPEGYSVSREKKERFSLILESASTNQTSMYLCASSFEPTNEKLFFGSGTQLSVL.

This clonotype came up many times. This chain joins TRBV3-1 and TRBJ2-2; D is uncertain. This CDR3 has 15 amino acids. Germline CDR1 LGHDT, CDR2 YNNKEL (reference sequence). Trimming removed 5 bases from V and 6 bases from J, with 16 bases in between. The CDR3 nucleotides are TGTGCCAGCAGCGGATGGGGTAGGACGGCCGGGGAGCTGTTTTTT. Protein product: CASSGWGRTAGELFF.

This clonotype was detected only a few times. The rearrangement links TRBV4-3 to TRBJ2-2; a weak D match, TRBD2 (7 bases). Trimming stripped 5 bases from V and 6 bases from J, with 13 bases between. CDR1 is LGHNA and CDR2 is YSLEER in the germline V gene. The length of the CDR3 is 14 residues. CDR3 nucleotide sequence: TGCGCCAGCAGCGTACAGGGAGGGGCCGGGGAGCTGTTTTTT. Encoded protein: CASSVQGGAGELFF.

This clonotype was counted at least ten times. The chain uses TRBV12-5 and TRBJ1-5, with TRBD1 identical over 7 bases. After removal of 4 bases from V and 6 bases from J, the junction contained 3 bases not matched to a gene. This CDR3 contains 13 residues. Germline lookup yields CDR1 LGHNT and CDR2 FRNRAP. The CDR3 bases are TGTGCTAGTGGTTCGGACAGGAGTCAGCCCCAGCATTTT. Amino acids: CASGSDRSQPQHF.

V is TRBV6-2 or TRBV6-3 and J is TRBJ2-1; 14 positions agree with TRBD2. The CDR3 has 15 amino acids. Trimming took 8 bases from V and 9 from J; bases not matched to a gene: 9. Per germline, CDR1 MNHEY and CDR2 SVGEGT. CDR3: CASGGLAGVYGEQFF. Here the CDR3 DNA reads TGTGCCAGCGGGGGACTAGCGGGAGTCTACGGTGAGCAGTTCTTC.

This clonotype was observed a handful of times. Written as DNA, the CDR3 is TGTGCCAGCAGTTTGAAAGACTATGGCTACACCTTC. Translated, it gives CASSLKDYGYTF. The V and J genes are TRBV28 and TRBJ1-2; no firm D call. The germline V and J ends were trimmed by 3 bases and 3 bases, with 5 bases remaining between them. The CDR3 has 12 residues. The germline V gene encodes CDR1 MDHEN and CDR2 SYDVKM.

This clonotype was seen repeatedly, ten times or more. The germline gene is not matched at one end of the junction; a read error may be the cause. The chain carries TRBV7-3 and TRBJ2-1; TRBD2 agrees at 10 bases. CDR3 size: 16 residues. Germline V gives CDR1 SGHTA, CDR2 FQGTGA. CDR3 sequence: CASSLTGGSGRNEQFF. The DNA for the CDR3 is TGTGCCAGCAGCCTAACAGGGGGTAGCGGGAGGAATGAGCAGTTCTTC.

This clonotype was detected ten times or more. The chain couples TRBV27 to TRBJ1-1; D may be TRBD1 (5 bases). CDR1 is MNHEY, CDR2 SMNVEV, per germline (reference sequence). V was clipped by 6 bases and J by 1 base, with 15 bases between them. The CDR3 loop spans 15 amino acids. CDR3 DNA sequence: TGTGCCAGCAGCCAAAGGTCAGGGAGGAACACTGAAGCTTTCTTT. As protein: CASSQRSGRNTEAFF.

This clonotype was seen many times. The V gene is TRBV29-1, the J gene TRBJ1-1, with D perhaps matching TRBD1 (6 bases). V lost 4 bases to trimming and J lost 3 bases, with 21 bases between them. Per germline, CDR1 SQVTM and CDR2 ANQGSEA. CDR3 length equals 16 residues. The CDR3 DNA reads TGCAGCGTTGTGGAGGGACACGGTAATTGGGACACTGAAGCTTTCTTT. Its translation is CSVVEGHGNWDTEAFF.

This clonotype was detected many times. The genes are TRBV28 and TRBJ2-3, with 13 bases that match TRBD2. CDR3 length equals 15 residues. Trimming at V came to 6 bases and at J to 11 bases, leaving 11 bases not matched to a gene. The germline gives CDR1 MDHEN, CDR2 SYDVKM. The chain's CDR3 is CASSPGLAGIREQYF. DNA for the CDR3: TGTGCCAGCAGCCCGGGACTAGCGGGAATTCGTGAGCAGTATTTT.

This clonotype turned up a few times. The chain recombines TRBV4-1 with TRBJ2-7, with 14 bases matching TRBD2. Germline CDR1 MGHRA, CDR2 YSYEKL. The CDR3 sequence is 18 residues long. Losses at the gene ends were 0 bases for V and 1 base for J; bases not matched to a gene: 5. CDR3 DNA sequence: TGCGCCAGCAGCCAAGATCATTGGACTAGCGGGGGGTCCTACGAGCAGTACTTC. Translated, it gives CASSQDHWTSGGSYEQYF.

This clonotype was recorded at least ten times. The chain links TRBV10-3 to TRBJ2-1; D gene unclear. V lost 3 bases, J lost 4 bases, and 13 bases lay in between. This CDR3 is built from 15 residues. Germline V gene data show CDR1 as ENHRY and CDR2 as SYGVKD. The CDR3 coding sequence is TGTGCCATCAGTGACTACGGGTTCCCTTACAATGAGCAGTTCTTC. Protein sequence: CAISDYGFPYNEQFF.

The V call is TRBV6-1, the J call TRBJ2-7; tentative D call: TRBD2 (5 bases). The CDR3 length is 16 residues. Germline lookup yields CDR1 MNHNS and CDR2 SASEGT. The V and J ends lost 4 bases and 3 bases respectively, with 19 bases between them. In nucleotides, the CDR3 is TGTGCCAGCAGTGTTCGCACTAGAACCGGGCACTACGAGCAGTACTTC. Translating gives CASSVRTRTGHYEQYF.

This clonotype was seen a handful of times. The V call is TRBV5-1, the J call TRBJ2-1; TRBD2 matches 9 bases. V shed 0 bases, J shed 8 bases, and the junction held 6 bases outside the gene matches. The germline V gene has CDR1 SGHRS and CDR2 YFSETQ. The length of the CDR3 is 15 residues. This CDR3 is CASSLGSGRLDEQFF. CDR3 nucleotides: TGCGCCAGCAGCTTGGGTAGCGGGAGATTAGATGAGCAGTTCTTC.